Reported below is one T cell receptor beta chain. What it binds is unknown. There are 14 residues in the CDR3. Looked up from germline, CDR1 is MDHEN and CDR2 is SYDVKM. V gave up 0 bases and J gave up 2 bases, with 6 bases separating them. The PCR was carried out with 60 Vbeta primers and 13 Jbeta primers. Profiling relied on immunoSEQ multiplex PCR, and the TCRdb table lists in-frame clones only, not all of them. The sample includes about 150,000 clones, roughly 85% of them seen just once. The source of the sample is a study of cytomegalovirus exposure and HLA in healthy donors. Points from the study as a whole: For most TCR beta V segments, an earlier analysis put the productive rate at about 87% or about 30% of the time. An analysis was carried out at a later point. It showed that HLA-associated TCR beta chains were more clonally expanded than equally common non-associated chains. The HLA-A and HLA-B alleles of most subjects were reportedly predicted accurately from TCR beta sequences.

The sequenced sample was PBMCs. J is TRBJ2-3 and V is TRBV28, with TRBD1 as a possible D gene (5 bases). The receptor comes from a woman younger than 35 in good health and CMV-seronegative. The CDR3: CASSLWGPTDTQYF. The CDR3 DNA reads TGTGCCAGCAGTTTATGGGGGCCCACAGATACGCAGTATTTT.